This T cell receptor beta chain was profiled in a study of beta chain features in type 1 diabetes. Whole-study results and caveats: For TCRB rearrangement, an influence of HLA type remained unresolved here. Patients with Type 1 diabetes showed moderately but significantly shorter TCRB CDR3s in all four CD4+ subsets.

Regarding this clone: Its specificity is unknown.

All of the isolated RNA was reverse transcribed, so expressed TCRB transcripts were sequenced. Generated by immunoSEQ multiplex PCR, the TCRdb table keeps only in-frame clones and is missing some. The table lists around 41,000 clones, approximately 61% of them singletons. This CDR3 has 13 residues. CDR1 and CDR2 from the germline V gene are SEHNR and FQNEAQ (reference sequence). Trimming removed 2 bases from V and 8 bases from J, with 10 bases in between. The chain combines TRBV7-9 with TRBJ2-1; TRBD1 might be the D (5 bases). Sequencing used Tregs from blood. This TCR was recovered from a man aged 30-40 years with type 1 diabetes. Some clones in this sample may be carry-over from other donors' samples. The CDR3 spells CASSLTRVDEQFF. DNA of the CDR3: TGTGCCAGCAGCTTAACCAGGGTCGATGAGCAGTTCTTC.